The 17 T cell receptor beta chains below were found in one sample sequenced in a study of OX40 agonist ivuxolimab in advanced cancers. Libraries were prepared through the immunoSEQ multiplex PCR assay. TCRdb obtained this table from immuneACCESS and retained in-frame rearrangements with V and J assigned. These tables miss some clones; where compared with another copy, unresolved V genes account for less than half of the shortfall, and the remainder is unexplained. For this sample the table gives tens of thousands of clones, of which roughly nine tenths were detected only once. The ten largest account for around 4.9% of the sample. The sample in question was CD4+ or CD8+ T cells sorted from blood, obtained in a trial of the OX40 agonist ivuxolimab. The receptor source for this set is an adult with an advanced solid tumor such as melanoma, head and neck, liver or kidney cancer.

This clone showed up just a few times. The V call is TRBV9, the J call TRBJ2-5, with 12 bases lining up with TRBD2. The V gene end was trimmed by 2 bases and the J gene end by 2 bases; junction bases not matched to a gene: 1. The CDR3 is 15 residues long. The germline CDR1 and CDR2 sequences are SGDLS and YYNGEE. The CDR3 here is CASSVGTSGQETQYF. The CDR3 DNA sequence: TGTGCCAGCAGCGTCGGGACTAGCGGGCAAGAGACCCAGTACTTC. Full variable domain (remainder filled in from reference TRBV9 and TRBJ2-5): DSGVTQTPKHLITATGQRVTLRCSPRSGDLSVYWYQQSLDQGLQFLIQYYNGEERAKGNILERFSAQQFPDLHSELNLSSLELGDSALYFCASSVGTSGQETQYFGPGTRLLVL.

The chain employs TRBV7-2 and TRBJ2-7, with 7 bases identical to TRBD1. V trimming: 2 bases; J trimming: 5 bases; junction bases outside the gene matches: 15. Germline V gives CDR1 SGHTA, CDR2 FQGNSA. The CDR3 spans 17 residues. The CDR3 here is CASSLKGQAGNIHEQYF. Here the CDR3 DNA reads TGTGCCAGCAGCTTAAAAGGACAGGCCGGGAATATCCACGAGCAGTACTTC.

This chain connects TRBV19 to TRBJ2-7, with D possibly being TRBD2 (6 bases). This CDR3 comprises 14 residues. Germline-derived CDR1 and CDR2 are LNHDA and SQIVND (reference sequence). Trimming stripped 8 bases from V and 2 bases from J, with 16 bases between. The CDR3, as DNA: TGTGCCAGTTACCGCGGGGACGGACCCTACGAGCAGTACTTC. Translated: CASYRGDGPYEQYF.

As regards this clone: The same CDR3 can be traced to other DNA sequences in this sample. The rearrangement joins TRBV29-1 to TRBJ1-2; 9 bases are a match to TRBD1. The CDR3 consists of 14 residues. Germline CDR1 reads SQVTM; CDR2 reads ANQGSEA. The V and J ends lost 0 bases and 8 bases, in that order; junction bases with no gene match: 7. Here the CDR3 DNA reads TGCAGCGTTGAAGAGCGGACAGGGGTAGGCGGCTACACCTTC. Amino acid sequence: CSVEERTGVGGYTF. Combining the CDR3 with reference TRBV29-1 and TRBJ1-2 gives the whole variable domain SAVISQKPSRDICQRGTSLTIQCQVDSQVTMMFWYRQQPGQSLTLIATANQGSEATYESGFVIDKFPISRPNLTFSTLTVSNMSPEDSSIYLCSVEERTGVGGYTFGSGTRLTVV.

This clone was seen a handful of times. The chain joins TRBV27 to TRBJ2-7; maybe TRBD1 (6 bases). The CDR3 covers 16 residues. Germline V gene sequence: CDR1 MNHEY, CDR2 SMNVEV (reference sequence). Trimming took 2 bases from V and 6 from J, leaving 20 bases between them. The CDR3 DNA reads as TGTGCCAGCAGTTTAACCGAAACGGGACACCGCGGCGAGCAGTACTTC. Translation gives CASSLTETGHRGEQYF.

J is TRBJ2-7 and V is TRBV30, with unresolved D. The CDR3 is made up of 12 amino acids. Trimming shortened V by 3 bases and J by 0 bases, and 6 bases separated the two germline ends. Looked up from germline, CDR1 is GTSNPN and CDR2 is SVGIG (reference sequence). CDR3 sequence: CAWSPDSYEQYF. The CDR3 nucleotides read TGTGCCTGGAGCCCGGACTCCTACGAGCAGTACTTC.

V gene TRBV7-9 combines with J gene TRBJ2-4; the D gene is possibly TRBD1 (6 bases). Germline lookup yields CDR1 SEHNR and CDR2 FQNEAQ (reference sequence). CDR3 length equals 15 residues. V was trimmed by 4 bases and J by 1 base, leaving 11 bases between them. This CDR3 is CASSSQGSAKNIQYF. In DNA, the CDR3 is TGTGCCAGCAGCTCACAGGGATCGGCCAAAAACATTCAGTACTTC.

The gene calls are TRBV5-1 and TRBJ2-3, with 15 positions matching TRBD2. The trim removed 3 bases at V and 0 bases at J, leaving 8 bases unmatched. The CDR3 spans 19 residues. Germline-derived CDR1 and CDR2 are SGHRS and YFSETQ. CDR3 protein: CASSSPPGTSGRSTDTQYF. In nucleotides, the CDR3 is TGCGCCAGCAGCTCACCGCCTGGGACTAGCGGGAGGAGCACAGATACGCAGTATTTT.

The chain couples TRBV5-1 to TRBJ2-7; D gene unclear. The ends were cut back, 4 bases at V and 7 bases at J, with 9 bases in the middle. The CDR3 length is 11 residues. Germline CDR1 and CDR2: SGHRS and YFSETQ. Written as DNA, the CDR3 is TGCGCCAGCAGCGAAGAAAGGGAGCAGTACTTC. Protein sequence: CASSEEREQYF.

The gene calls are TRBV10-2 and TRBJ2-4; D not certain. Germline lookup yields CDR1 WSHSY and CDR2 SAAADI. Trimming took off 4 bases at V and 0 bases at J, with 7 bases between the two ends. This CDR3 has 14 residues. CDR3 loop: CASSGRIAKNIQYF. Written as DNA, the CDR3 is TGCGCCAGCAGTGGTAGGATAGCCAAAAACATTCAGTACTTC.

The V gene is TRBV6-1, the J gene TRBJ1-5; D unclear. The ends were cut back, 8 bases at V and 1 base at J, with 9 bases in the middle. The germline V gene encodes CDR1 MNHNS and CDR2 SASEGT. The length of the CDR3 is 13 residues. CDR3 nucleotides: TGTGCCAGCGTAGGGCAGAGCAATCAGCCCCAGCATTTT. Its protein product is CASVGQSNQPQHF.

This chain connects TRBV11-3 to TRBJ1-1; 10 positions match TRBD1. The CDR3 length is 12 residues. Germline V gene data show CDR1 as SGHNT and CDR2 as YENEEA. The trim removed 5 bases at V and 10 bases at J, leaving 4 bases unmatched. The DNA for the CDR3 is TGTGCCAGCAGCCTCTGGACAGGGGGAGCTTTCTTT. Residues: CASSLWTGGAFF.

The V and J genes are TRBV6-7 and TRBJ1-1, with D uncertain. TRBV6-7 qualifies as an ORF whose function is uncertain. Deletions cut 11 bases from V and 1 base from J, with 2 bases between. The CDR3 totals 9 residues. Here the CDR3 reads CAPNTEAFF. For the CDR3, the DNA is TGTGCCCCGAACACTGAAGCTTTCTTT.

The chain is built from TRBV7-3 and TRBJ2-1, with 8 bases aligning to TRBD2. Germline V lookup: CDR1 SGHTA, CDR2 FQGTGA. The junction had 7 bases not matched to a gene; V was cut back by 5 bases and J by 4 bases. The CDR3 totals 15 residues. The CDR3 DNA is TGTGCCAGCAGCCCCTTCACTAGCGGATACAATGAGCAGTTCTTC. Translation gives CASSPFTSGYNEQFF. The full variable domain, with the rest looked up from reference TRBV7-3 and TRBJ2-1, is GAGVSQTPSNKVTEKGKYVELRCDPISGHTALYWYRQSLGQGPEFLIYFQGTGAADDSGLPNDRFFAVRPEGSVSTLKIQRTERGDSAVYLCASSPFTSGYNEQFFGPGTRLTVL.

The chain has TRBV6-1 and TRBJ2-3; D is undetermined. The CDR3 contains 13 residues. Germline V gene sequence: CDR1 MNHNS, CDR2 SASEGT. Trimming took off 3 bases at V and 6 bases at J, with 10 bases between the two ends. CDR3 bases: TGTGCCAGCAGTGATAGCATCCGGGATACGCAGTATTTT. Amino acid sequence: CASSDSIRDTQYF.

The V and J genes are TRBV5-4 and TRBJ2-5; D gene unclear. The CDR3 sequence is 15 residues long. Trimming took off 4 bases at V and 2 bases at J, with 15 bases between the two ends. Germline-derived CDR1 and CDR2 are SGHNT and YYREEE (reference sequence). The CDR3 is CASSPESRRQETQYF. CDR3 nucleotides: TGTGCCAGCAGCCCGGAATCCCGGCGGCAAGAGACCCAGTACTTC.

The chain is built from TRBV18 and TRBJ2-7; D remains unclear. Per the germline V gene, CDR1 is KGHSH and CDR2 is LQKENI. CDR3 length: 14 amino acids. The ends were cut back, 0 bases at V and 0 bases at J, with 6 bases in the middle. The CDR3 DNA sequence: TGTGCCAGCTCACCACCTGGTATCTCCTACGAGCAGTACTTC. It encodes CASSPPGISYEQYF.